The 28 T cell receptor beta chains below were found in one sample sequenced in a study of blood T cell repertoires in COVID-19. Only in-frame clones appear in the TCRdb table, and some are missing; sequencing was by immunoSEQ multiplex PCR. The table has about 260,000 clones, around nine tenths seen once; the top ten hold 10% to 12%. The sample consisted of peripheral blood. Every receptor here comes from a woman between 25 and 40 years old with COVID-19, enrolled during active disease.

Turning to this clone: Other DNA sequences of this sample code for an identical CDR3. The chain is built from TRBV28 and TRBJ1-1, with 7 bases identical to TRBD1. V lost 5 bases to trimming and J lost 3 bases; unmatched junction nucleotides: 3. The CDR3 is 13 residues long. CDR1 is MDHEN and CDR2 is SYDVKM in the germline V gene. CDR3 bases: TGTGCCAGCAGTCTTACAGGGGACACTGAAGCTTTCTTT. It codes for CASSLTGDTEAFF.

This clone was seen a single time. The chain recombines TRBV18 with TRBJ1-1; the D gene is possibly TRBD1 (6 bases). CDR1 and CDR2 (germline): KGHSH, LQKENI. V was shortened by 3 bases and J by 1 base, with 9 bases between the two germline ends. The CDR3 spans 14 residues. CDR3 protein: CASSPSRGNTEAFF. The CDR3 DNA reads as TGTGCCAGCTCACCGAGCAGGGGGAACACTGAAGCTTTCTTT.

This sequence joins TRBV7-8 and TRBJ2-7; 8 bases are shared with TRBD2. Trimming took 2 bases from V and 1 from J; bases not matched to a gene: 7. Germline CDR1 is SGHVS and CDR2 is FQNEAQ. The CDR3 is 16 amino acids. CDR3 DNA sequence: TGTGCCAGCAGCTTACGGGAGGGCAGGGCGTCCTACGAGCAGTACTTC. Encoded protein: CASSLREGRASYEQYF.

For the CDR3, the DNA is TGTGCCAGCAGTACGAGTTCATCTAACTATGGCTACACCTTC. It codes for CASSTSSSNYGYTF. The chain has TRBV6-5 and TRBJ1-2; D call uncertain. The CDR3 totals 14 residues. Trimming cost V 5 bases and J 0 bases, with 10 bases left between them. Germline CDR1 is MNHEY and CDR2 is SVGAGI.

This sequence joins TRBV11-2 and TRBJ2-7; 12 nucleotides align to TRBD2. V shed 6 bases, J shed 5 bases, and the junction held 11 bases outside the gene matches. CDR3 length: 16 amino acids. Germline-derived CDR1 and CDR2 are SGHAT and FQNNGV. The CDR3 protein is CASSNFLAGGPHEQYF. CDR3 bases: TGTGCCAGCAGTAATTTCCTAGCGGGAGGGCCTCACGAGCAGTACTTC.

The chain couples TRBV9 to TRBJ1-1; 9 nucleotides agree with TRBD1. J gave up 6 bases and V 3 bases, and 6 bases lay outside the gene matches. CDR1 is SGDLS and CDR2 is YYNGEE in the germline V gene. This CDR3 comprises 14 residues. As DNA, the CDR3 is TGTGCCAGCAGCGCCCGACAGGGGGACGCTGAAGCTTTCTTT. Translating gives CASSARQGDAEAFF.

This clone was found a few times. The chain carries TRBV5-1 and TRBJ2-7; 8 positions match TRBD2. Unmatched junction bases numbered 8, after V lost 2 bases and J lost 4 bases. This CDR3 is 15 amino acids long. In germline, CDR1 is SGHRS, CDR2 YFSETQ. CDR3 bases: TGCGCCAGCAGCTTAGATGCGGGGGGCGCGTACGAGCAGTACTTC. Translation: CASSLDAGGAYEQYF.

In this sample, this clone turned up once. The chain uses TRBV7-3 and TRBJ2-5, with D possibly being TRBD2 (6 bases). The CDR3 consists of 15 residues. Trimming stripped 5 bases from V and 1 base from J, with 14 bases between. CDR1 is SGHTA, CDR2 FQGTGA, per germline. DNA of the CDR3: TGTGCCAGCAGCCCATACGGGAGTTTCCAAGAGACCCAGTACTTC. Its translation: CASSPYGSFQETQYF.

V usage is TRBV5-6 and J usage is TRBJ2-7; 13 positions match TRBD2. This CDR3 region has 16 residues. CDR1 is SGHDT, CDR2 YYEEEE, per germline. The J segment lost 2 bases and the V segment lost 4 bases, leaving 6 bases of the junction unmatched. The CDR3 DNA reads as TGTGCCAGCAGCCTAAGGACTAGCGGGGGTACCTACGAGCAGTACTTC. As protein: CASSLRTSGGTYEQYF.

This clone was detected only once. The V gene is TRBV7-3, the J gene TRBJ2-1, with 11 bases aligning to TRBD2. Germline CDR1 reads SGHTA; CDR2 reads FQGTGA. This CDR3 has 17 amino acids. J lost 2 bases, V lost 4 bases, and 7 bases had no gene match. The CDR3 region is CASSSLPGLAAYNEQFF. The CDR3 bases are TGTGCCAGCAGCTCTCTCCCGGGACTAGCGGCCTACAATGAGCAGTTCTTC.

This CDR3 is CASSQGWTGLAYEQYF. In DNA, the CDR3 is TGCGCCAGCAGCCAAGGATGGACAGGACTGGCCTACGAGCAGTACTTC. The gene calls are TRBV4-3 and TRBJ2-7, with 7 bases aligning to TRBD1. Germline loops: CDR1 LGHNA, CDR2 YSLEER. The length of the CDR3 is 16 residues. The J segment lost 2 bases and the V segment lost 1 base, leaving 8 bases of the junction unmatched.

The gene calls are TRBV18 and TRBJ2-5, with D perhaps TRBD2 (5 bases). From germline, CDR1 is KGHSH and CDR2 LQKENI. The ends were cut back, 1 base at V and 3 bases at J, with 12 bases in the middle. The CDR3 totals 15 residues. In DNA, the CDR3 is TGTGCCAGCTCACCACTTCTCGGACTGGAAGAGACCCAGTACTTC. It codes for CASSPLLGLEETQYF.

This clone was observed a handful of times. This chain joins TRBV5-4 and TRBJ2-5; D might be TRBD2 (5 bases). Per germline, CDR1 SGHNT and CDR2 YYREEE (reference sequence). The ends were cut back, 3 bases at V and 1 base at J, with 16 bases in the middle. The length of the CDR3 is 16 residues. The CDR3 here is CASSSGLRGRQETQYF. The CDR3 DNA reads TGTGCCAGCAGCTCCGGCCTTCGAGGGCGCCAAGAGACCCAGTACTTC.

The chain couples TRBV3-1 (or the pseudogene TRBV3-2) to TRBJ2-1; D possibly corresponds to TRBD1 (5 bases). Germline V gene sequence: CDR1 LGHDT, CDR2 YNNKEL (reference sequence). V was clipped by 4 bases and J by 9 bases, with 16 bases between them. CDR3 length: 14 amino acids. This chain's CDR3 is CASSPWTNMGEQFF. In DNA, the CDR3 is TGTGCCAGCAGCCCCTGGACAAACATGGGTGAGCAGTTCTTC.

Comments on this clone: This sample includes further DNA sequences coding for the same CDR3. The V gene is TRBV27, the J gene TRBJ1-5; D is undetermined. The V and J ends lost 6 bases and 0 bases respectively, with 6 bases between them. Per germline, CDR1 MNHEY and CDR2 SMNVEV (reference sequence). The CDR3 runs to 13 residues. In DNA, the CDR3 is TGTGCCAGCAGCCCCTATAGCAATCAGCCCCAGCATTTT. This codes for CASSPYSNQPQHF.

The chain couples TRBV28 to TRBJ1-5; the D is unclear. Germline-derived CDR1 and CDR2 are MDHEN and SYDVKM. V lost 2 bases, J lost 4 bases, and 12 bases lay in between. The CDR3 sequence is 15 residues long. The CDR3 nucleotides read TGTGCCAGCAGTTTAGGTGGAGGAGGGAATCAGCCCCAGCATTTT. Translating gives CASSLGGGGNQPQHF.

This chain links TRBV15 with TRBJ1-5, with TRBD1 matching 7 bases. Germline values: CDR1 LNHNV, CDR2 YYDKDF (reference sequence). Trimming at V came to 8 bases and at J to 7 bases, leaving 8 bases not matched to a gene. The CDR3 loop spans 13 amino acids. The CDR3 sequence is CATARQGRQPQHF. DNA of the CDR3: TGTGCCACCGCTAGACAGGGACGGCAGCCCCAGCATTTT.

The V and J genes are TRBV5-4 and TRBJ1-5; tentatively, D is TRBD1 (6 bases). V was cut by 1 base and J by 5 bases, with 16 bases left in between. Germline-derived CDR1 and CDR2 are SGHNT and YYREEE (reference sequence). CDR3 size: 16 residues. The CDR3 nucleotides are TGTGCCAGCAGCTTGCGTGGTGGGGGCGCGGATCAGCCCCAGCATTTT. Translation gives CASSLRGGGADQPQHF.

J is TRBJ2-1 and V is TRBV19; D is possibly TRBD1 (6 bases). Trimming removed 5 bases at V and 9 bases at J, with 8 bases between. Germline-derived CDR1 and CDR2 are LNHDA and SQIVND (reference sequence). The length of the CDR3 is 11 residues. CDR3 residues: CASSRGGEQFF. The DNA of the CDR3 is TGTGCCAGTAGTCGAGGGGGTGAGCAGTTCTTC.

J is TRBJ2-1 and V is TRBV14; 8 bases align to TRBD2. The CDR3 is 16 residues long. The germline CDR1 and CDR2 sequences are SGHDN and FVKESK. V lost 3 bases, J lost 8 bases, and 12 bases stayed unmatched. The CDR3: CASSHLLPGGWDEQFF. Here the CDR3 DNA reads TGTGCCAGCAGCCACCTACTTCCGGGGGGGTGGGATGAGCAGTTCTTC.

On this clone: The same CDR3 can be traced to other DNA sequences in this sample. The chain has TRBV7-9 and TRBJ1-1; tentatively, D is TRBD1 (6 bases). V gave up 1 base and J gave up 1 base, with 7 bases separating them. The CDR3 contains 14 residues. Germline CDR1 and CDR2: SEHNR and FQNEAQ (reference sequence). The CDR3 sequence: CASSLVQGNTEAFF. The CDR3 DNA is TGTGCCAGCAGCTTAGTACAGGGGAACACTGAAGCTTTCTTT.

The chain is built from TRBV11-2 and TRBJ1-1; tentative D call: TRBD1 (6 bases). Germline CDR1 and CDR2: SGHAT and FQNNGV. CDR3 length equals 14 residues. V was pared by 0 bases and J by 7 bases, with 12 bases between. The CDR3 region is CASSLDPGTIEAFF. The CDR3 coding sequence is TGTGCCAGCAGCTTAGATCCGGGGACAATTGAAGCTTTCTTT.

The chain recombines TRBV5-4 with TRBJ2-3, with a weak D call TRBD1 (6 bases). Germline V CDR1 and CDR2: SGHNT, YYREEE (reference sequence). This CDR3 has 15 amino acids. Trimming stripped 3 bases from V and 4 bases from J, with 15 bases between. This CDR3 is CASSSIQGWADTQYF. CDR3 DNA sequence: TGTGCCAGCAGCTCTATACAGGGTTGGGCAGATACGCAGTATTTT.

V usage is TRBV2 and J usage is TRBJ2-1; 10 bases match TRBD1. CDR3 size: 17 residues. Trimming at V came to 7 bases and at J to 2 bases, leaving 11 bases not matched to a gene. Germline V gene sequence: CDR1 SNHLY, CDR2 FYNNEI. As DNA, the CDR3 is TGTGCCAGCACTGGACAGGGGGGAGCGGGACCCTACAATGAGCAGTTCTTC. Encoded protein: CASTGQGGAGPYNEQFF.

The rearrangement links TRBV6-5 to TRBJ2-3; 12 positions agree with TRBD2. Trimming at V came to 5 bases and at J to 4 bases, leaving 4 bases not matched to a gene. Per the germline V gene, CDR1 is MNHEY and CDR2 is SVGAGI. The CDR3 totals 15 residues. The CDR3 DNA reads TGTGCCAGCAGTAGGACTAGCGGGACGTCAGATACGCAGTATTTT. Translating gives CASSRTSGTSDTQYF.

The chain couples TRBV7-6 to TRBJ2-1; D is perhaps TRBD2 (6 bases). The germline gives CDR1 SGHVS, CDR2 FNYEAQ. CDR3 length equals 15 residues. Trimming cost V 5 bases and J 5 bases, with 16 bases left between them. The CDR3, as DNA: TGTGCCAGCAGCCCCCTGAATAGCGGTGACAATGAGCAGTTCTTC. Translation gives CASSPLNSGDNEQFF.

The V gene is TRBV6-5, the J gene TRBJ2-7; 8 bases map to TRBD1. The CDR3 is made up of 13 amino acids. V lost 6 bases and J lost 6; bases outside the gene matches: 7. The germline V gene has CDR1 MNHEY and CDR2 SVGAGI. In nucleotides, the CDR3 is TGTGCCAGCAGGCAGACAGGGGTCGGCGAGCAGTACTTC. It translates to CASRQTGVGEQYF.

This chain's CDR3 is CAWDPSGVGGYTF. The CDR3 DNA follows: TGTGCCTGGGATCCCTCCGGGGTAGGTGGCTACACCTTC. This rearrangement joins TRBV30 to TRBJ1-2; D gene unclear. Germline-derived CDR1 and CDR2 are GTSNPN and SVGIG (reference sequence). Trimming left V 5 bases short and J 7 bases short, with 17 bases between. CDR3 length equals 13 residues.